This paragraph covers one T cell receptor beta chain sequence. Antigen: not known. Trimming removed 3 bases from V and 1 base from J; junction bases left unmatched: 13. CDR3 size: 18 residues. The germline CDR1 and CDR2 sequences are SGDLS and YYNGEE. This sample stems from a study of T cell responses to AZD1222 COVID-19 vaccine. Some clones are missing from TCRdb's copy, which holds only in-frame ones; the method was immunoSEQ multiplex PCR. The table includes fewer than 150,000 clones, roughly nine tenths detected once. General study findings and limits: Mostly white British, mostly female donors; authors suggested clonal diversity may be underestimated.

The chain recombines TRBV9 with TRBJ1-2; 9 positions agree with TRBD1. The sample was peripheral blood, taken on day 0 of AZD1222 vaccination. The sequence was obtained from an adult in good health. CDR3 in DNA: TGTGCCAGCAGCGATCGGACAGGGGCCCTACAAATTAACTATGGCTACACCTTC. Protein sequence: CASSDRTGALQINYGYTF. Filled out from reference TRBV9 and TRBJ1-2, the complete variable domain reads DSGVTQTPKHLITATGQRVTLRCSPRSGDLSVYWYQQSLDQGLQFLIQYYNGEERAKGNILERFSAQQFPDLHSELNLSSLELGDSALYFCASSDRTGALQINYGYTFGSGTRLTVV.